The T cell receptor beta chain under discussion was sequenced for a study of shared clonotypes between healthy human individuals. Study context: CD4 naive and CD4 memory each took three plates per donor, while CD8 naive took two and CD8 memory one.

Investigators divided CD4+ cells into CD45RA+ naive and CD45RA-negative memory subsets. This clone was found once. Its target is not known. The assay was immunoSEQ multiplex PCR, and TCRdb's table has in-frame clones only and misses some. Here the sample spans more than 2 million clones, approximately 94% being singletons. Broader study findings: Unshared clonotypes carried lower generation probabilities than those common to all four donors. Clonotype sharing across several donors was observed for about 5.5% of naive CD4 clonotypes.

The clonotype originates from a man aged 18 to 30 in good health. Sequenced material: naive CD4+ T cells sorted from blood. Specified subset: CD45RA+ positively selected.

CDR3 in amino acids: CASSYESSNSPLHF. Here the CDR3 DNA reads TGTGCCAGCAGTTACGAGTCGAGCAATTCACCCCTCCACTTT. The chain has TRBV6-6 and TRBJ1-6; unclear D gene. The V gene lost 2 bases and the J gene lost 7 bases, with 9 bases spanning the gap. The CDR3 is 14 amino acids. CDR1 and CDR2 (germline): MNHNY, SVGAGI (reference sequence).